These T cell receptor beta chains were read from a single sample in a study of T cells after yellow fever vaccination. TCRdb re-derived calls from the 5' RACE reads in MiXCR, one entry per CDR3 protein. The table lists approximately 160,000 distinct CDR3 sequences, approximately 6.2% of them singletons. The input for sequencing was CD4+ T cells sorted from PBMCs, taken on the day of the first yellow fever vaccination. These receptors all stem from a man younger than 35 who received the YFV17D yellow fever vaccine. Both conserved end residues are part of each CDR3. The D gene is left open where the match is weak. A clone size is listed for some rows: how often the clone was seen (once, few, many), or a class if it is expanded.

d_call,j_call,v_call,clone_size,cdr3_aa,cdr3_nt
TRBD1,TRBJ1-6,TRBV4-3,.,CASSQDYRGGLPLHF,TGCGCCAGCAGCCAAGATTACAGGGGCGGATTGCCCCTCCACTTT
.,TRBJ2-7,TRBV4-2,many,CASSQDWGSEQYF,TGTGCCAGCAGCCAAGATTGGGGTAGCGAGCAGTACTTC
.,TRBJ2-7,TRBV2,few,CASSGWGRSYEQYF,TGTGCCAGCAGTGGCTGGGGGAGATCCTACGAGCAGTACTTC
TRBD1,TRBJ2-6,TRBV11-1,many,CAIRRRGGIRGANVLTF,TGTGCCATTCGACGGCGAGGGGGCATACGAGGGGCCAACGTCCTGACTTTC
.,TRBJ2-3,TRBV7-3,few,CASSLGVSSTDTQYF,TGTGCCAGCAGCTTAGGGGTATCTAGCACAGATACGCAGTATTTT
.,TRBJ1-1,TRBV6-1,few,CASSDRWNTEAFF,TGTGCCAGCAGTGACAGGTGGAACACTGAAGCTTTCTTT
.,TRBJ2-1,TRBV11-2,few,CASSLYTSSFRDRVPRHEQFF,TGTGCCAGCAGCTTATATACTTCGTCCTTCCGGGACCGCGTTCCCAGACATGAGCAGTTCTTC
TRBD1,TRBJ2-7,TRBV20-1,few,CSAGPGQGDYEQYF,TGCAGTGCAGGACCGGGACAGGGGGACTACGAGCAGTACTTC
.,TRBJ1-1,TRBV6-5,many,CASSYVGRMNTEAFF,TGTGCCAGCAGTTACGTCGGCAGAATGAACACTGAAGCTTTCTTT
.,TRBJ2-3,TRBV4-3,many,CASSQDLGSHTDTQYF,TGCGCCAGCAGCCAAGATCTTGGATCCCACACAGATACGCAGTATTTT
.,TRBJ2-3,TRBV20-1,many,CSAATRTDTQYF,TGCAGTGCTGCGACACGCACAGATACGCAGTATTTT
.,TRBJ1-3,TRBV20-1,many,CSAPNSGNTIYF,TGCAGTGCCCCGAACTCTGGAAACACCATATATTTT
.,TRBJ1-5,TRBV10-3,few,CAISDAGDNQPQHF,TGTGCCATCAGTGATGCAGGGGACAATCAGCCCCAGCATTTT
.,TRBJ1-1,TRBV6-5,few,CASSYSVGTEAFF,TGTGCCAGCAGTTACTCGGTAGGGACTGAAGCTTTCTTT
TRBD2,TRBJ2-3,TRBV7-2,few,CASSLVSGGIGNTQYF,TGTGCCAGCAGCTTAGTAAGCGGGGGGATCGGGAATACGCAGTATTTT
.,TRBJ2-2,TRBV19,.,CASSMDTVRKNTGELFF,TGTGCCAGTAGTATGGACACAGTCCGGAAGAACACCGGGGAGCTGTTTTTT
.,TRBJ2-5,TRBV3-1,.,CASVPQGLTETQYF,TGTGCCAGCGTCCCCCAGGGGTTGACGGAGACCCAGTACTTC
.,TRBJ2-1,TRBV4-1,many,CASSQLRNEQFF,TGCGCCAGCAGCCAACTCCGCAATGAGCAGTTCTTC
.,TRBJ2-3,TRBV7-9,few,CASSLHPEQGYTQYF,TGTGCCAGCAGCTTGCACCCCGAACAGGGATATACGCAGTATTTT
TRBD1,TRBJ2-2,TRBV5-1,.,CASPTGVGGELFF,TGCGCCAGCCCGACAGGGGTGGGCGGGGAGCTGTTTTTT
.,TRBJ2-1,TRBV7-2,few,CASSLGLRGPSYNEQFF,TGTGCCAGCAGCTTAGGGCTGAGGGGCCCTTCCTACAATGAGCAGTTCTTC
TRBD1,TRBJ2-1,TRBV19,few,CASSTGQAHYNEQFF,TGTGCCAGTAGTACCGGACAGGCCCATTACAATGAGCAGTTCTTC
TRBD1,TRBJ2-3,TRBV5-1,many,CASSPAGGASTDTQYF,TGCGCCAGCAGCCCGGCAGGGGGAGCCAGCACAGATACGCAGTATTTT
.,TRBJ2-5,TRBV29-1,many,CSGGAGGETQYF,TGCAGCGGGGGGGCCGGAGGAGAGACCCAGTACTTC
.,TRBJ2-6,TRBV5-1,few,CASSLVEALSGANVLTF,TGCGCCAGCAGCTTGGTAGAGGCCCTCTCTGGGGCCAACGTCCTGACTTTC
TRBD1,TRBJ2-2,TRBV6-2/TRBV6-3,many,CASSWTGGENGELFF,TGTGCCAGCAGTTGGACAGGGGGTGAGAACGGGGAGCTGTTTTTT
.,TRBJ1-1,TRBV7-9,many,CASSPGLAEAFF,TGTGCCAGCAGCCCGGGGCTGGCAGAAGCTTTCTTT
TRBD1,TRBJ1-1,TRBV5-4,few,CASSPRQGFTEAFF,TGTGCCAGCAGCCCCAGACAGGGATTCACTGAAGCTTTCTTT
TRBD2,TRBJ2-7,TRBV3-1,many,CASSHGLAGGGEQYF,TGTGCCAGCAGCCACGGACTAGCGGGGGGAGGCGAGCAGTACTTC
.,TRBJ2-5,TRBV20-1,few,CSASLSWETQYF,TGCAGTGCTTCCCTCTCCTGGGAGACCCAGTACTTC
.,TRBJ1-1,TRBV29-1,many,CSVCSQTPEAFF,TGCAGCGTTTGTTCCCAAACCCCCGAAGCTTTCTTT
.,TRBJ1-3,TRBV5-1,few,CASSCYGQPDSGNTIYF,TGCGCCAGCAGCTGTTATGGACAGCCAGACTCTGGAAACACCATATATTTT
TRBD1,TRBJ2-7,TRBV4-3,many,CASSQDRDRASSYEQYF,TGCGCCAGCAGCCAAGACCGGGACAGGGCAAGCTCCTACGAGCAGTACTTC